This TCR beta chain was observed in a study of response to subunit inactivated influenza vaccine (dated by TCRdb to the late 2010s). Turning to the overall study: The study used deep quantitative T cell receptor repertoire profiling to track responses to a trivalent subunit inactivated influenza vaccine.

Library construction relied on RT-PCR. Sequencing instrument: Illumina HiSeq 2500. The public reads were reanalyzed by TCRdb: fastp trimming at Q25, MiXCR alignment, in-frame beta chains only. All rows with the same CDR3 protein become a single entry with the most common DNA and genes. The sample table lists over 650,000 distinct CDR3 sequences, less than 20% of them with a count of one. Jointly, the top ten make up approximately 10% of the sample. In the case of this clonotype: Which antigen it targets is not known. It has no much larger one-base neighbor in the sample; base qualities were not kept.

CDR1 SGHVS and CDR2 FQNEAQ are derived from the germline V gene. The CDR3 covers 14 residues, taking in both the cysteine and the phenylalanine. The read is trimmed to its CDR3 DNA, 42 bases read in frame from base 1. V lost 5 bases and J lost 4 bases, and the count of bases not matched to a germline gene is 3. The paper as a whole reports these results and caveats: The authors suggested that each seasonal influenza vaccination may recruit only a limited number of new T cells.

The rearranged chain carries TRBV7-8 and TRBJ2-3, with TRBD1 matching 10 junction bases. This specimen was PBMCs from blood, taken 4 to 6 days after vaccination. This clonotype originated in a man aged 45-65 years who received an inactivated influenza vaccine. Donor details come from another sample of the same person, matched by shared clones. DNA sequence: TGTGCCAGCAGCACGGACAGGGGGGCAGATACGCAGTATTTT. This sequence encodes CASSTDRGADTQYF.